This entry concerns a single T cell receptor (beta chain). The antigen is unknown. The method was immunoSEQ multiplex PCR; TCRdb's version includes in-frame clones alone and lacks a portion of them. The table has some 2 million clones, roughly 94% seen once. This sample is drawn from a study of shared clonotypes between healthy human individuals. General observations from the study: What limited the represented genetic and exposure-history diversity was the small number of donors.

CDR1 and CDR2 from the germline V gene are SGHDT and YYEEEE. V was trimmed by 3 bases and J by 12 bases, leaving 14 bases between them. The CDR3 runs to 12 residues. CD8 cells classed as naive were CD45RO-negative and positively selected for CCR7, excluding terminally differentiated effector memory CD45RA+ cells. The chain employs TRBV5-6 and TRBJ2-3; D is possibly TRBD1 (6 bases). The sequenced sample consisted of naive CD8+ T cells sorted from blood. This TCR derives from a man aged 18 to 29 in good health. In DNA form, the CDR3 reads TGTGCCAGCAGCTGGACAGAAGCGGCTCAGTATTTT. This codes for CASSWTEAAQYF.